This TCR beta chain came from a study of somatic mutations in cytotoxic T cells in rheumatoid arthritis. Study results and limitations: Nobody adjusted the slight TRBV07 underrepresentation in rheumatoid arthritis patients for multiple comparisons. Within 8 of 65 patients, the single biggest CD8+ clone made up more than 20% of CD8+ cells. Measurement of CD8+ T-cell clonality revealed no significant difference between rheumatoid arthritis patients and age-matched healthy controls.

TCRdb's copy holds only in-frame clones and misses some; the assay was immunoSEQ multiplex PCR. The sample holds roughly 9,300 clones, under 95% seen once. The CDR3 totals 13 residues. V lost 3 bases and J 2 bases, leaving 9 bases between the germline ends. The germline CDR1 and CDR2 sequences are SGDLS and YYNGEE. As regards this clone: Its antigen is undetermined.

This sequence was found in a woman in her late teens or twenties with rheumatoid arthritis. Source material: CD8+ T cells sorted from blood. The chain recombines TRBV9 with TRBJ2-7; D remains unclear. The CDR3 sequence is CASSGTTPYEQYF. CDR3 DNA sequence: TGTGCCAGCAGCGGAACAACCCCCTACGAGCAGTACTTC.